Shown below are 2 T cell receptor beta chains from a single sample sequenced in a study of cytomegalovirus exposure and HLA in healthy donors. PCR employed 60 Vbeta and 13 Jbeta primers. Only in-frame clones appear in the TCRdb table, and some are missing; sequencing was by immunoSEQ multiplex PCR. The table includes about 120,000 clones, 65% to 80% detected once. The sample comprised PBMCs. Every receptor here comes from a man aged 35 to 55 in good health and CMV-seropositive.

This chain joins TRBV18 and TRBJ1-2; 9 positions agree with TRBD1. J was trimmed by 4 bases and V by 6 bases; bases with no gene match: 9. The CDR3 is made up of 15 amino acids. Germline values: CDR1 KGHSH, CDR2 LQKENI. DNA of the CDR3: TGTGCCAGCTCGCGTAGCCGGGACAGGGCCTATGGCTACACCTTC. Its protein is CASSRSRDRAYGYTF.

This clone has only a few counts. V gene TRBV6-1 combines with J gene TRBJ1-4; the D gene is possibly TRBD1 (5 bases). This CDR3 is 15 amino acids long. The germline V gene has CDR1 MNHNS and CDR2 SASEGT. The V end lost 2 bases, the J end lost 5 bases, and 12 bases lay between the germline ends. The CDR3 spells CASSELGRANEKLFF. Written as DNA, the CDR3 is TGTGCCAGCAGTGAACTCGGCAGGGCGAATGAAAAACTGTTTTTT.